This T cell receptor beta chain was captured by sequencing in a study of cytomegalovirus exposure and HLA in healthy donors. The wider study: Early release data held some 80 million unique TCRs from HLA-typed donors. Whole-study results and caveats: Earlier analysis looked at TCR beta V segments, and most were productive about 87% or about 30% of the time.

The PCR ran on 60 Vbeta and 13 Jbeta primers. Measured with immunoSEQ multiplex PCR; TCRdb has only the in-frame clones, and not every one. The sample includes over 130,000 clones, 66% of them seen just once. This clone occurred a few times. The antigen is not known. The CDR3 extends over 14 amino acids. Germline CDR1 SGDLS, CDR2 YYNGEE. The V gene lost 2 bases and the J gene lost 8 bases, with 13 bases spanning the gap. This TCR was recovered from an older woman in good health and CMV-seronegative. This rearrangement joins TRBV9 to TRBJ1-4; no clear D. The sample consisted of PBMCs. Here the CDR3 DNA reads TGTGCCAGCAGCGTGGGAGGCCGAGGGGAAAAACTGTTTTTT. Amino acid sequence: CASSVGGRGEKLFF. Together with reference TRBV9 and TRBJ1-4, the CDR3 gives the full variable domain: DSGVTQTPKHLITATGQRVTLRCSPRSGDLSVYWYQQSLDQGLQFLIQYYNGEERAKGNILERFSAQQFPDLHSELNLSSLELGDSALYFCASSVGGRGEKLFFGSGTQLSVL.